This passage covers 26 T cell receptor beta chains from one sample sequenced in a study of shared clonotypes between healthy human individuals. Sequenced by immunoSEQ multiplex PCR; TCRdb stores in-frame clones only, minus some. The table includes about 2,500,000 clones, 90% to 95% detected once. Sequencing used naive CD4+ T cells sorted from blood. Subset reported: CD45RA+ positively selected. These receptors all come from a man younger than 35 in good health.

CDR3 in amino acids: CASSSLGEYNSPLHF. The CDR3 DNA follows: TGCGCCAGCAGTTCCCTGGGAGAATATAATTCACCCCTCCACTTT. V usage is TRBV10-2 and J usage is TRBJ1-6; D uncertain. The V and J ends lost 5 bases and 4 bases respectively, with 12 bases between them. Germline V gene data show CDR1 as WSHSY and CDR2 as SAAADI. The CDR3 has 15 amino acids.

The chain is built from TRBV9 and TRBJ2-7; TRBD1 is a possible D gene (6 bases). The CDR3 consists of 14 residues. Between the trimmed V and J ends, which lost 3 bases and 5 bases, there was a span of 15 bases. The germline gives CDR1 SGDLS, CDR2 YYNGEE. The CDR3: CASSEGPGTNEQYF. CDR3 coding DNA: TGTGCCAGCAGCGAGGGACCCGGGACAAACGAGCAGTACTTC.

The chain uses TRBV18 and TRBJ2-2; 8 nucleotides align to TRBD2. This CDR3 contains 15 residues. Per germline, CDR1 KGHSH and CDR2 LQKENI. V was clipped by 0 bases and J by 6 bases; unmatched bases: 3. The CDR3: CASSPPLAGSGELFF. DNA for the CDR3: TGTGCCAGCTCACCACCGTTAGCGGGATCCGGGGAGCTGTTTTTT.

This chain links TRBV7-9 with TRBJ2-4; D uncertain. With 2 bases removed from V and 11 bases from J, the gap between germline ends came to 7 bases. The CDR3 length is 11 residues. CDR1 SEHNR and CDR2 FQNEAQ come from the germline V gene (reference sequence). The chain's CDR3 is CASSLHDVQYF. CDR3 coding DNA: TGTGCCAGCAGCTTACACGACGTTCAGTACTTC. Full variable domain (missing parts from reference TRBV7-9 and TRBJ2-4): DTGVSQNPRHKITKRGQNVTFRCDPISEHNRLYWYRQTLGQGPEFLTYFQNEAQLEKSRLLSDRFSAERPKGSFSTLEIQRTEQGDSAMYLCASSLHDVQYFGAGTRLSVL.

This chain links TRBV21-1 with TRBJ1-3; the listed D gene, TRBD1, was not tested against the DNA. TRBV21-1 is noted as a pseudogene. This CDR3 spans 16 amino acids. CDR3 protein: CASTPGQGAGGNTIYF. The CDR3 DNA follows: TGTGCCAGCACTCCGGGACAGGGGGCAGGTGGAAACACCATATATTTT.

V usage is TRBV27 and J usage is TRBJ1-2, with D uncertain. Trimming removed 10 bases from V and 7 bases from J, with 10 bases in between. This CDR3 has 10 amino acids. Germline V lookup: CDR1 MNHEY, CDR2 SMNVEV (reference sequence). CDR3 DNA: TGTGCCACCCTCCCTGGTGGCTACACCTTC. This gives the protein CATLPGGYTF.

This clone was counted between two and nine times. For the CDR3, the DNA is TGTGCCACTGGCGGGACAGGGGAGGAAAAACTGTTTTTT. Protein: CATGGTGEEKLFF. The chain joins TRBV10-3 to TRBJ1-4; the match to TRBD1 covers 10 bases. V was clipped by 10 bases and J by 8 bases; unmatched bases: 7. CDR3 length equals 13 residues. CDR1 and CDR2 (germline): ENHRY, SYGVKD.

The chain employs TRBV2 and TRBJ1-2; possibly TRBD1 for D (5 bases). The CDR3 covers 15 residues. CDR1 is SNHLY and CDR2 is FYNNEI in the germline V gene. Trimming stripped 7 bases from V and 4 bases from J, with 19 bases between. In DNA form, the CDR3 reads TGTGCCAGCACCGAACTGATGGGGGGGGGCTATGGCTACACCTTC. Protein: CASTELMGGGYGYTF.

V is TRBV6-1 and J is TRBJ2-5; 8 bases align to TRBD1. The V gene's germline CDR1 is MNHNS and CDR2 SASEGT. V shed 3 bases, J shed 4 bases, and the junction held 7 bases outside the gene matches. CDR3 length equals 15 residues. The CDR3 coding sequence is TGTGCCAGCAGTGATGACAGGGGATGGGGAGAGACCCAGTACTTC. Its translation is CASSDDRGWGETQYF.

V gene TRBV30 combines with J gene TRBJ2-5; 7 bases fit TRBD2. CDR3 size: 13 residues. Germline CDR1 GTSNPN, CDR2 SVGIG (reference sequence). V lost 5 bases, J lost 3 bases, and 6 bases stayed unmatched. CDR3 sequence (DNA): TGTGCCTGGGCCGGGGGGAAAAAAGAGACCCAGTACTTC. It encodes CAWAGGKKETQYF.

V usage is TRBV6-5 and J usage is TRBJ2-7; no clear D gene. Germline V gene sequence: CDR1 MNHEY, CDR2 SVGAGI. Trimming took off 2 bases at V and 4 bases at J, with 15 bases between the two ends. This CDR3 is built from 15 residues. CDR3 protein: CASSYVKDGRYEQYF. The DNA for the CDR3 is TGTGCCAGCAGTTACGTAAAGGACGGTAGATACGAGCAGTACTTC.

V usage is TRBV5-1 and J usage is TRBJ1-4; D is undetermined. The V end lost 0 bases, the J end lost 0 bases, and 6 bases lay between the germline ends. This CDR3 comprises 15 residues. Germline V CDR1 and CDR2: SGHRS, YFSETQ. CDR3: CASSLGATTNEKLFF. In DNA form, the CDR3 reads TGCGCCAGCAGCTTGGGGGCGACAACTAATGAAAAACTGTTTTTT.

Here the CDR3 DNA reads TGTGCCTGGAGGGAGGCTAGCGTCTCCTACGAGCAGTACTTC. Amino acid sequence: CAWREASVSYEQYF. The chain employs TRBV30 and TRBJ2-7; possible D gene TRBD2, 6 bases. The CDR3 contains 14 residues. V lost 3 bases to trimming and J lost 0 bases, with 12 bases between them. Germline lookup yields CDR1 GTSNPN and CDR2 SVGIG (reference sequence).

This clone appeared a single time. The chain is built from TRBV11-3 and TRBJ2-3; TRBD2 matches 11 bases. The V and J ends lost 3 bases and 5 bases, in that order; junction bases with no gene match: 10. There are 17 residues in the CDR3. Per germline, CDR1 SGHNT and CDR2 YENEEA. CDR3 region: CASSLGGLAGGRDTQYF. The CDR3 region has the DNA TGTGCCAGCAGCTTGGGAGGGCTAGCGGGGGGAAGAGATACGCAGTATTTT.

This sequence joins TRBV7-2 and TRBJ2-5; 10 bases are a match to TRBD2. The CDR3 contains 16 residues. From germline, CDR1 is SGHTA and CDR2 FQGNSA. The trim removed 2 bases at V and 2 bases at J, leaving 5 bases unmatched. As DNA, the CDR3 is TGTGCCAGCAGCTTATCCGGGACTAGCGTACAAGAGACCCAGTACTTC. This sequence encodes CASSLSGTSVQETQYF.

V usage is TRBV30 and J usage is TRBJ1-2; possibly TRBD1 for D (6 bases). The CDR3 runs 13 residues. V was pared by 3 bases and J by 6 bases, with 14 bases between. The V gene's germline CDR1 is GTSNPN and CDR2 SVGIG (reference sequence). CDR3 in DNA: TGTGCCTGGAGCGCCGGACAGTACGATGGCTACACCTTC. Residues: CAWSAGQYDGYTF.

V and J are TRBV4-1 and TRBJ2-5; either TRBD1 or TRBD2 may supply D (5 bases each). The DNA end lines up better with TRBJ2-7; the J call may be wrong. This CDR3 is 14 amino acids long. Germline V gene data show CDR1 as MGHRA and CDR2 as YSYEKL. CDR3 sequence reads: CASRRRGEFYEQYF. In DNA form, the CDR3 reads TGCGCCAGCAGGCGAAGAGGGGAGTTCTACGAGCAGTACTTC.

The count of this clone is one. CDR3 nucleotides: TGTGCCAGCAGTTTAGATGAAGGGGACGATGGCTACACCTTC. It yields the protein CASSLDEGDDGYTF. The chain joins TRBV28 to TRBJ1-2, with a possible D match to TRBD1 (5 bases). The ends were cut back, 2 bases at V and 6 bases at J, with 13 bases in the middle. CDR1 and CDR2 (germline): MDHEN, SYDVKM. The CDR3 is 14 amino acids.

The chain is built from TRBV13 and TRBJ2-7; no clear D. Trimming took off 1 base at V and 3 bases at J, with 10 bases between the two ends. The CDR3 has 14 amino acids. The germline CDR1 and CDR2 sequences are PRHDT and FYEKMQ (reference sequence). The CDR3 sequence is CASSLARKDYEQYF. CDR3 DNA: TGTGCCAGCAGCTTAGCCAGAAAAGACTACGAGCAGTACTTC.

The chain recombines TRBV7-9 with TRBJ1-6, with 7 bases lining up with TRBD1. There are 15 residues in the CDR3. J gave up 9 bases and V 2 bases, and 7 bases lay outside the gene matches. Per the germline V gene, CDR1 is SEHNR and CDR2 is FQNEAQ (reference sequence). The CDR3 protein is CASSLTGTVGSPLHF. The CDR3 DNA follows: TGTGCCAGCAGCTTAACTGGGACAGTCGGTTCACCCCTCCACTTT.

V usage is TRBV7-9 and J usage is TRBJ2-2, with 8 bases identical to TRBD2. The germline V gene encodes CDR1 SEHNR and CDR2 FQNEAQ (reference sequence). The ends lost 4 bases at V and 2 bases at J; junction bases unmatched: 6. The CDR3 is 16 amino acids. The CDR3 DNA is TGTGCCAGCAGCTACTTAGCGGGGCTTAACACCGGGGAGCTGTTTTTT. Translating gives CASSYLAGLNTGELFF.

The chain links TRBV7-9 to TRBJ2-5; 10 bases are shared with TRBD1. Trimming removed 5 bases from V and 4 bases from J; junction bases left unmatched: 7. This CDR3 is built from 15 residues. Germline V gene lookup returns CDR1 SEHNR and CDR2 FQNEAQ (reference sequence). The DNA of the CDR3 is TGTGCCAGCAGCGTGGGGACAGGGGAGCGAGAGACCCAGTACTTC. Encoded protein: CASSVGTGERETQYF. The full variable domain, its missing parts supplied by reference TRBV7-9 and TRBJ2-5, is DTGVSQNPRHKITKRGQNVTFRCDPISEHNRLYWYRQTLGQGPEFLTYFQNEAQLEKSRLLSDRFSAERPKGSFSTLEIQRTEQGDSAMYLCASSVGTGERETQYFGPGTRLLVL.

A single count supports this clone. The chain is built from TRBV7-2 and TRBJ1-4; D is perhaps TRBD1 (6 bases). The CDR3 is 14 amino acids. Trimming shortened V by 5 bases and J by 4 bases, and 11 bases separated the two germline ends. Germline V gene lookup returns CDR1 SGHTA and CDR2 FQGNSA. The CDR3 here is CASSLQGYNEKLFF. The CDR3 region has the DNA TGTGCCAGCAGCCTACAGGGCTATAATGAAAAACTGTTTTTT.

The chain has TRBV7-9 and TRBJ2-1, with 9 bases aligning to TRBD2. Germline V gene lookup returns CDR1 SEHNR and CDR2 FQNEAQ (reference sequence). Unmatched junction bases numbered 7, after V lost 5 bases and J lost 5 bases. The CDR3 loop spans 15 amino acids. The CDR3 protein is CASSPGTSRNNEQFF. CDR3 bases: TGTGCCAGCAGCCCCGGGACTAGCAGGAACAATGAGCAGTTCTTC.

This clone has a single count. The chain joins TRBV2 to TRBJ1-4; 7 bases fit TRBD1. The CDR3 runs to 13 residues. Germline V gene sequence: CDR1 SNHLY, CDR2 FYNNEI. V lost 10 bases and J lost 10; bases outside the gene matches: 12. Here the CDR3 reads CATATGEDGKLFF. The CDR3 nucleotides are TGTGCCACCGCAACAGGGGAGGATGGAAAACTGTTTTTT. The whole variable domain, filled in from reference TRBV2 and TRBJ1-4, reads EPEVTQTPSHQVTQMGQEVILRCVPISNHLYFYWYRQILGQKVEFLVSFYNNEISEKSEIFDDQFSVERPDGSNFTLKIRSTKLEDSAMYFCATATGEDGKLFFGSGTQLSVL.

This clone occurred once. This CDR3 is also generated by other DNA sequences in the sample. The chain has TRBV5-1 and TRBJ2-2; D may be TRBD1 (5 bases). The CDR3 is 16 amino acids. Germline V gene sequence: CDR1 SGHRS, CDR2 YFSETQ. V lost 0 bases and J lost 1, with 10 bases in between. This CDR3 reads CASSLAGQGNTGELFF. The CDR3 DNA reads TGCGCCAGCAGCTTGGCCGGTCAGGGGAACACCGGGGAGCTGTTTTTT.